This T cell receptor beta chain was identified in a study of Graves' ophthalmopathy and Graves' hyperthyroidism. Germline CDR1 and CDR2: SGHTA and FQGTGA. V lost 5 bases, J lost 3 bases, and 14 bases lay in between. The CDR3 is 15 residues long. The TCR beta CDR3 regions underwent amplification from RNA transcripts. An opening RT-PCR round employed HTBI primers and preceded a second-round multiplex PCR. Via MiXCR, TCRdb re-called the multiplex PCR reads, giving one row per CDR3 protein. The profile shows about 620,000 distinct CDR3 sequences, roughly 20% of them singletons. Study-level points and caveats: The model predicted progression of ophthalmopathy with a sensitivity of approximately 68%, and its specificity was under 75%.

For this clonotype: The antigen remains undetermined.

This chain uses TRBV7-3 with TRBJ1-5, with D perhaps matching TRBD1 (5 bases). This receptor was identified in a woman aged 18-29 years with stable Graves' hyperthyroidism. Some clones in this sample may be carry-over from other donors' samples. The sequencing sample was made of peripheral blood. The CDR3, as DNA: TGTGCCAGCAGCCCCGACGGGACCACCAATCAGCCCCAGCATTTT. Residues: CASSPDGTTNQPQHF.